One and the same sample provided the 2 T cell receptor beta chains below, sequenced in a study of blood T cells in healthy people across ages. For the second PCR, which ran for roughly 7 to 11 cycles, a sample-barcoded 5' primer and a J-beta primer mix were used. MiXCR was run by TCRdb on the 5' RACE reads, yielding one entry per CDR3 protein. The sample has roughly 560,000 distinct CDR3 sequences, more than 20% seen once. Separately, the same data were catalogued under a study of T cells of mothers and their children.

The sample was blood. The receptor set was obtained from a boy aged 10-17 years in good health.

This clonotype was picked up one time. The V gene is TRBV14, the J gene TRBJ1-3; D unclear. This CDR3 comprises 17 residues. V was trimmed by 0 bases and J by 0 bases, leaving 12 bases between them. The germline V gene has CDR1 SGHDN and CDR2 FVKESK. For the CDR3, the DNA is TGTGCCAGCAGCCAAGATCGGGTAGGCCACTCTGGAAACACCATATATTTT. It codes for CASSQDRVGHSGNTIYF.

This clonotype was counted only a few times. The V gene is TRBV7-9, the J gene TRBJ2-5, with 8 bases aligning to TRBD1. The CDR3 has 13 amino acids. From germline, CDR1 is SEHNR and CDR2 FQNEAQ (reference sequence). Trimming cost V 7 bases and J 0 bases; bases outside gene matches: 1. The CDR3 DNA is TGTGCCAGCATGGGACAGGACCAAGAGACCCAGTACTTC. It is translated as CASMGQDQETQYF.